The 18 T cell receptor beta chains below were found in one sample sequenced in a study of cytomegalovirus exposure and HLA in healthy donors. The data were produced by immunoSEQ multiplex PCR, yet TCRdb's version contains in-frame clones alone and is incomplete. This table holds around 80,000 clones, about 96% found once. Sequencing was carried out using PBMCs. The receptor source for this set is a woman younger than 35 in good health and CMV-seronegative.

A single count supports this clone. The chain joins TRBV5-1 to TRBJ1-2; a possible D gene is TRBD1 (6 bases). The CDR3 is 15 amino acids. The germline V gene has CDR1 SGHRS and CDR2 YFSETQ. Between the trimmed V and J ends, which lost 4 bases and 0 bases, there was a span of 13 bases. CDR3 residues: CASSGGQISNYGYTF. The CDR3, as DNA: TGCGCCAGCAGCGGCGGACAGATTTCTAACTATGGCTACACCTTC.

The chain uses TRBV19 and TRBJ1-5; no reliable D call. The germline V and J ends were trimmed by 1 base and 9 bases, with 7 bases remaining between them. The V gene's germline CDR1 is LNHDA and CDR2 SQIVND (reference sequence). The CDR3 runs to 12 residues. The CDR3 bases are TGTGCCAGTAGTATAGTTGGCTTGCCCCAGCATTTT. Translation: CASSIVGLPQHF.

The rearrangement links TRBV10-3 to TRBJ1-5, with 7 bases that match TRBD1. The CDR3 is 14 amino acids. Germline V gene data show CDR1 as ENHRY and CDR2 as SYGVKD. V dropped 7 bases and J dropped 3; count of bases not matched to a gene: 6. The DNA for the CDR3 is TGTGCCATCACCCCTGACAGGGACAATCAGCCCCAGCATTTT. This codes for CAITPDRDNQPQHF.

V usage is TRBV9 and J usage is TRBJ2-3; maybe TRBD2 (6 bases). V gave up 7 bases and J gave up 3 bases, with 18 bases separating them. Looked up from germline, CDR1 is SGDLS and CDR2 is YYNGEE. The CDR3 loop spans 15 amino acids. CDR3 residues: CASGLGGYVTDTQYF. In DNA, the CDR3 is TGTGCCAGCGGTCTCGGGGGTTACGTGACAGATACGCAGTATTTT. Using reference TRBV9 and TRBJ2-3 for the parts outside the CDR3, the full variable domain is DSGVTQTPKHLITATGQRVTLRCSPRSGDLSVYWYQQSLDQGLQFLIQYYNGEERAKGNILERFSAQQFPDLHSELNLSSLELGDSALYFCASGLGGYVTDTQYFGPGTRLTVL.

CDR3 DNA sequence: TGCAGCGTTGCGGGACAGGGCAATCAGCCCCAGCATTTT. This translates into CSVAGQGNQPQHF. V gene TRBV29-1 combines with J gene TRBJ1-5; TRBD1 agrees at 8 bases. Germline assignment: CDR1 SQVTM and CDR2 ANQGSEA. The junction had 1 base not matched to a gene; V was cut back by 4 bases and J by 2 bases. CDR3 length: 13 residues.

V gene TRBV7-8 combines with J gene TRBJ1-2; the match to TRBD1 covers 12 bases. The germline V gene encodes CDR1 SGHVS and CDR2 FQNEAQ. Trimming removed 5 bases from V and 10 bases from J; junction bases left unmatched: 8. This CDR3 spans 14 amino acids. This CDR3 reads CASSTYGTGGDYTF. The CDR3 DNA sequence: TGTGCCAGCAGCACGTACGGGACAGGGGGCGACTACACCTTC.

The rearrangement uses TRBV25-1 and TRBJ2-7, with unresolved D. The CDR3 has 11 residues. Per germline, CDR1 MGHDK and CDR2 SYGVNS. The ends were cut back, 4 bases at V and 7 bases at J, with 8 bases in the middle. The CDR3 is CASSGAPEQYF. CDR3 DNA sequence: TGTGCCAGCAGTGGGGCGCCGGAGCAGTACTTC.

Written as DNA, the CDR3 is TGTGCCATCAACGACGGGGTCAGAGATTCACCCCTCCACTTT. The encoded protein is CAINDGVRDSPLHF. The chain uses TRBV10-3 and TRBJ1-6; D gene unclear. The V gene lost 7 bases and the J gene lost 8 bases, with 15 bases spanning the gap. The CDR3 consists of 14 residues. Germline V gene lookup returns CDR1 ENHRY and CDR2 SYGVKD.

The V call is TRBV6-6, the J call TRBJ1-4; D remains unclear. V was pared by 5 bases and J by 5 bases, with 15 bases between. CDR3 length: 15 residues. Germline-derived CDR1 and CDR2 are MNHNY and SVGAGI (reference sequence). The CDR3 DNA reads TGTGCCAGCAGTCCGTCTATGGGGAGAAATGAAAAACTGTTTTTT. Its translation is CASSPSMGRNEKLFF.

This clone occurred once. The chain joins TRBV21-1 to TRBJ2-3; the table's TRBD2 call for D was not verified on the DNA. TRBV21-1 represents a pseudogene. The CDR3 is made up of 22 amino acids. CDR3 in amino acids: CASSKIMRIHETSGPRTDTQYF. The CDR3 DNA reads TGTGCCAGCAGCAAAATCATGCGGATTCACGAGACTAGCGGGCCCCGCACAGATACGCAGTATTTT.

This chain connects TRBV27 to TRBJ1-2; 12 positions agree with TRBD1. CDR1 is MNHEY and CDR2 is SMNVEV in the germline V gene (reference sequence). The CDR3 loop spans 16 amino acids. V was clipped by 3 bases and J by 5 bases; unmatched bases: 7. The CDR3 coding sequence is TGTGCCAGCAGTTTTTGGGACAGGGGGCTAGGTTATGGCTACACCTTC. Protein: CASSFWDRGLGYGYTF.

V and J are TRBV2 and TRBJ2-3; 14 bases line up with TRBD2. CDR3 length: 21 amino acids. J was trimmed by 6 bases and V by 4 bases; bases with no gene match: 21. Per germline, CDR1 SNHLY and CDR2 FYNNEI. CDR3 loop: CASSVSPETWGLAGVVDTQYF. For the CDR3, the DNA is TGTGCCAGCAGTGTGAGTCCGGAGACTTGGGGACTAGCGGGAGTAGTGGATACGCAGTATTTT.

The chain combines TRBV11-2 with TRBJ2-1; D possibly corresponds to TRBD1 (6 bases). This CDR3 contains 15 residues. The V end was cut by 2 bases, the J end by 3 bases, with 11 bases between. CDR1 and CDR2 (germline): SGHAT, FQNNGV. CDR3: CASSLRGHYYNEQFF. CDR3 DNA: TGTGCCAGCAGCTTAAGGGGACACTACTACAATGAGCAGTTCTTC.

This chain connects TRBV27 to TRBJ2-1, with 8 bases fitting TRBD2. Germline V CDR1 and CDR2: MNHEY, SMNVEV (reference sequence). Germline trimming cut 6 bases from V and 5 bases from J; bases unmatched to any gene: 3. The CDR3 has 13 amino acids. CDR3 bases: TGTGCCAGCAGACTAGCGGTTAACAATGAGCAGTTCTTC. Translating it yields CASRLAVNNEQFF.

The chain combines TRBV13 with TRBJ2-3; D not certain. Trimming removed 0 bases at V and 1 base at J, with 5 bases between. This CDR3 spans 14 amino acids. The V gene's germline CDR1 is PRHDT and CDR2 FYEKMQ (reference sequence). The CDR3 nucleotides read TGTGCCAGCAGCTTAGGCCGTGGCACAGATACGCAGTATTTT. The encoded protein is CASSLGRGTDTQYF.

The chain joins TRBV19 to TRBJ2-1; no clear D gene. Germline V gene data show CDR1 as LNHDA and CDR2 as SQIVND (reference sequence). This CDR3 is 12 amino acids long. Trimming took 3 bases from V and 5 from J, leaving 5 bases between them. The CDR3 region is CASSILHNEQFF. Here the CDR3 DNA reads TGTGCCAGTAGTATCCTTCACAATGAGCAGTTCTTC.

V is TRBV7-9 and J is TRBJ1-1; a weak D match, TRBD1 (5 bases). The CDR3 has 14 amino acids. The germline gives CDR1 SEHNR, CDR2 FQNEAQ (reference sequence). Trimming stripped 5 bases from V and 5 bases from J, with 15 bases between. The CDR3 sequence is CASSPGTGGTEAFF. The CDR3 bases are TGTGCCAGCAGCCCCGGTACCGGGGGGACTGAAGCTTTCTTT. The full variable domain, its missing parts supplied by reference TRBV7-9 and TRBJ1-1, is DTGVSQNPRHKITKRGQNVTFRCDPISEHNRLYWYRQTLGQGPEFLTYFQNEAQLEKSRLLSDRFSAERPKGSFSTLEIQRTEQGDSAMYLCASSPGTGGTEAFFGQGTRLTVV.

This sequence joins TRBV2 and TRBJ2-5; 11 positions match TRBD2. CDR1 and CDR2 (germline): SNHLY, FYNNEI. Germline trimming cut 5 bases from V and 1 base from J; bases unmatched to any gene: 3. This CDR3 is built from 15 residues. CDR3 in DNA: TGTGCCAGCAGTCTAGCGGGAGGACTCCAAGAGACCCAGTACTTC. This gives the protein CASSLAGGLQETQYF.